Each of the 10 T cell receptor beta chains below was sequenced from the same sample in a study of siplizumab effects on memory and regulatory T cells. The repertoire was sequenced with immunoSEQ multiplex PCR; TCRdb's copy has only in-frame clones and lacks some. The sample has 95,000 to 100,000 clones, about nine tenths seen once; the top ten hold 12%. The sample comprised non-Treg CD4+ T cells sorted from blood. The source of these receptors is a human donor in good health.

The V call is TRBV10-1, the J call TRBJ2-7; a possible D gene is TRBD1 (5 bases). Trimming removed 6 bases at V and 12 bases at J, with 15 bases between. CDR1 is WNHNN and CDR2 is SYGVQD in the germline V gene (reference sequence). This CDR3 comprises 11 residues. The CDR3 sequence: CASSPQDGRYF. Written as DNA, the CDR3 is TGCGCCAGCAGCCCACAGGACGGACGGTACTTC.

The genes are TRBV11-3 and TRBJ1-1, with D possibly TRBD1 on 5 matching bases. Germline CDR1 is SGHNT and CDR2 is YENEEA. The CDR3 has 13 residues. V lost 6 bases and J 4 bases, leaving 12 bases between the germline ends. CDR3 sequence: CASRGLQGTEAFF. In DNA, the CDR3 is TGTGCCAGCAGAGGGTTGCAGGGCACTGAAGCTTTCTTT.

The chain combines TRBV5-1 with TRBJ1-2; D unclear. Trimming left V 2 bases short and J 2 bases short, with 7 bases between. This CDR3 comprises 13 residues. Germline V lookup: CDR1 SGHRS, CDR2 YFSETQ. The CDR3: CASSFPDNYGYTF. The DNA for the CDR3 is TGCGCCAGCAGCTTCCCGGACAACTATGGCTACACCTTC. Combining the CDR3 with reference TRBV5-1 and TRBJ1-2 gives the whole variable domain KAGVTQTPRYLIKTRGQQVTLSCSPISGHRSVSWYQQTPGQGLQFLFEYFSETQRNKGNFPGRFSGRQFSNSRSEMNVSTLELGDSALYLCASSFPDNYGYTFGSGTRLTVV.

CDR3 region: CASSIGRRGYEQYF. For the CDR3, the DNA is TGTGCCAGTAGTATAGGCCGGAGGGGATACGAGCAGTACTTC. V gene TRBV19 combines with J gene TRBJ2-7, with D maybe TRBD2 (6 bases). V lost 1 base and J 4 bases, leaving 11 bases between the germline ends. Per germline, CDR1 LNHDA and CDR2 SQIVND (reference sequence). The CDR3 length is 14 residues. The full variable domain, in which reference TRBV19 and TRBJ2-7 provide the parts outside the CDR3, is DGGITQSPKYLFRKEGQNVTLSCEQNLNHDAMYWYRQDPGQGLRLIYYSQIVNDFQKGDIAEGYSVSREKKESFPLTVTSAQKNPTAFYLCASSIGRRGYEQYFGPGTRLTVT.

The rearrangement joins TRBV27 to TRBJ1-2, with D possibly TRBD1 on 5 matching bases. Per germline, CDR1 MNHEY and CDR2 SMNVEV (reference sequence). This CDR3 is 13 amino acids long. V gave up 6 bases and J gave up 4 bases, with 12 bases separating them. DNA of the CDR3: TGTGCCAGCAGATCAGGGTCGGGCTATGGCTACACCTTC. Encoded protein: CASRSGSGYGYTF.

A few counts support this clone. This chain joins TRBV7-3 and TRBJ2-1; TRBD2 agrees at 9 bases. Germline V gives CDR1 SGHTA, CDR2 FQGTGA. The CDR3 sequence is 15 residues long. The trim removed 3 bases at V and 3 bases at J, leaving 3 bases unmatched. The CDR3 is CASSFSSGNYNEQFF. The CDR3 DNA reads as TGTGCCAGCAGCTTCTCTAGCGGGAACTACAATGAGCAGTTCTTC.

Of note for this clone: Other DNA sequences in the sample encode the same CDR3. This sequence joins TRBV19 and TRBJ2-7, with D possibly being TRBD1 (5 bases). Germline V gives CDR1 LNHDA, CDR2 SQIVND (reference sequence). The V gene lost 6 bases and the J gene lost 4 bases, with 16 bases spanning the gap. The CDR3 has 14 amino acids. CDR3 amino acids: CASRGQGRGYEQYF. CDR3 DNA sequence: TGTGCCAGTAGGGGCCAGGGCAGAGGATACGAGCAGTACTTC.

The chain uses TRBV6-6 and TRBJ1-6, with TRBD1 as a possible D gene (5 bases). V was trimmed by 2 bases and J by 7 bases, leaving 15 bases between them. Germline V gene sequence: CDR1 MNHNY, CDR2 SVGAGI (reference sequence). The CDR3 sequence is 16 residues long. For the CDR3, the DNA is TGTGCCAGCAGTTACAGCACCAGGGCATTGAATTCACCCCTCCACTTT. Encoded protein: CASSYSTRALNSPLHF.

The CDR3 region is CASSLGTTTYEQYF. The CDR3 nucleotides read TGTGCCAGTAGTTTGGGGACCACGACCTACGAGCAGTACTTC. The chain has TRBV19 and TRBJ2-7; possibly TRBD1 or TRBD2 for D (5 bases each). The CDR3 has 14 residues. V was trimmed by 5 bases and J by 2 bases, leaving 13 bases between them. CDR1 is LNHDA and CDR2 is SQIVND in the germline V gene (reference sequence).

This chain uses TRBV5-3 with TRBJ2-3; 9 positions match TRBD2. TRBV5-3 counts as an open reading frame of uncertain function. Trimming cost V 5 bases and J 3 bases; bases outside gene matches: 7. The CDR3 spans 15 residues. The CDR3 DNA reads as TGTGCCAGAAGTCGTAGCGGGAGACGAACAGATACGCAGTATTTT. This codes for CARSRSGRRTDTQYF.